One sample yielded the 7 T cell receptor beta chains listed below, sequenced in a study of blood T cell repertoires in COVID-19. Profiling relied on immunoSEQ multiplex PCR, and the TCRdb table lists in-frame clones only, not all of them. Of 200,000 to 250,000 clones in the sample, about nine tenths are singletons; the top ten hold around 0.85%. Material: PBMCs or T cells enriched from blood (not recorded which). These receptors were obtained from a man aged 45-65 years who had been exposed to COVID-19.

The chain is built from TRBV6-5 and TRBJ1-4, with 8 bases identical to TRBD1. This CDR3 contains 13 residues. The germline V gene has CDR1 MNHEY and CDR2 SVGAGI. The trim removed 5 bases at V and 7 bases at J, leaving 3 bases unmatched. The CDR3 sequence: CASSNRGVEKLFF. CDR3 nucleotides: TGTGCCAGCAGTAACAGGGGGGTTGAAAAACTGTTTTTT.

The chain combines TRBV19 with TRBJ2-3; D gene ambiguous. The CDR3 contains 14 residues. V was trimmed by 7 bases and J by 3 bases, leaving 14 bases between them. Looked up from germline, CDR1 is LNHDA and CDR2 is SQIVND (reference sequence). CDR3 sequence: CASNPRVGTDTQYF. CDR3 in DNA: TGTGCCAGTAACCCCCGGGTTGGTACAGATACGCAGTATTTT.

The count of this clone is one. The V and J genes are TRBV25-1 and TRBJ1-6, with D perhaps matching TRBD1 (6 bases). The CDR3 runs 12 residues. The V end was cut by 5 bases, the J end by 10 bases, with 9 bases between. The V gene's germline CDR1 is MGHDK and CDR2 SYGVNS. CDR3 protein: CASSRGISPLHF. The CDR3 DNA sequence: TGTGCCAGCAGTAGGGGGATATCACCCCTCCACTTT.

This clone appeared a single time. The chain is built from TRBV2 and TRBJ2-1, with D possibly matching TRBD1 (6 bases). Deletions cut 8 bases from V and 0 bases from J, with 14 bases between. The germline V gene has CDR1 SNHLY and CDR2 FYNNEI. The CDR3 is made up of 15 amino acids. The CDR3 protein is CASEGVTDSYNEQFF. In nucleotides, the CDR3 is TGTGCCAGCGAGGGGGTTACGGACTCCTACAATGAGCAGTTCTTC.

The chain uses TRBV12-5 and TRBJ1-5; maybe TRBD1 (6 bases). CDR1 LGHNT and CDR2 FRNRAP come from the germline V gene. The CDR3 sequence is 15 residues long. Trimming removed 1 base at V and 0 bases at J, with 7 bases between. The CDR3 sequence is CASGLGQASNQPQHF. The CDR3 nucleotides are TGTGCTAGTGGTTTGGGACAGGCTAGCAATCAGCCCCAGCATTTT. Full variable domain (missing parts from reference TRBV12-5 and TRBJ1-5): DARVTQTPRHKVTEMGQEVTMRCQPILGHNTVFWYRQTMMQGLELLAYFRNRAPLDDSGMPKDRFSAEMPDATLATLKIQPSEPRDSAVYFCASGLGQASNQPQHFGDGTRLSIL.

This clone was seen a few times. The chain carries TRBV5-6 and TRBJ2-7; 8 bases are a match to TRBD1. J lost 4 bases, V lost 4 bases, and 13 bases had no gene match. CDR3 length: 16 amino acids. From germline, CDR1 is SGHDT and CDR2 YYEEEE. In nucleotides, the CDR3 is TGTGCCAGCAGCCAGCAAAACGGGGACAGGAGATACGAGCAGTACTTC. This codes for CASSQQNGDRRYEQYF.

The chain employs TRBV5-1 and TRBJ2-1, with D hard to call. The germline V gene has CDR1 SGHRS and CDR2 YFSETQ. The CDR3 runs 14 residues. Trimming removed 0 bases from V and 2 bases from J, with 6 bases in between. DNA of the CDR3: TGCGCCAGCAGCTTGGGAAGCCCCTACAATGAGCAGTTCTTC. Translation gives CASSLGSPYNEQFF. Combining the CDR3 with reference TRBV5-1 and TRBJ2-1 gives the whole variable domain KAGVTQTPRYLIKTRGQQVTLSCSPISGHRSVSWYQQTPGQGLQFLFEYFSETQRNKGNFPGRFSGRQFSNSRSEMNVSTLELGDSALYLCASSLGSPYNEQFFGPGTRLTVL.